One sample yielded the 32 T cell receptor beta chains listed below, sequenced in a study of beta chain features in type 1 diabetes. Study-level findings and limits: For Type 1 diabetes patients, all four CD4+ subsets carried TCRB CDR3s that were moderately but significantly shorter.

Reverse transcription of all isolated RNA meant that expressed TCRB transcripts were sequenced. Libraries were prepared by immunoSEQ multiplex PCR; TCRdb keeps only in-frame clonotypes and omits some of them. Seen here are about 41,000 clones, approximately 61% observed once, and the top ten hold 1.5% to 2%. The antigens for these receptors are not known. The sequencing input was Tregs from blood. These receptors all stem from a man aged 25 to 40 with type 1 diabetes. Some clones in this sample may be carry-over from other donors' samples.

The CDR3: CASTLGDYSGNTIYF. CDR3 DNA sequence: TGTGCCAGCACATTGGGGGACTACTCTGGAAACACCATATATTTT. The chain uses TRBV5-6 and TRBJ1-3; maybe TRBD1 (5 bases). V was pared by 6 bases and J by 0 bases, with 13 bases between. Germline loops: CDR1 SGHDT, CDR2 YYEEEE. CDR3 length: 15 amino acids.

This clone was counted between two and nine times. V is TRBV30 and J is TRBJ1-1; a weak D match, TRBD1 (5 bases). Trimming cost V 2 bases and J 10 bases, with 14 bases left between them. The CDR3 consists of 12 residues. From germline, CDR1 is GTSNPN and CDR2 SVGIG (reference sequence). Written as DNA, the CDR3 is TGTGCCTGGAGTCTAAGGGGCGCAGGAGCTTTCTTT. Translating it yields CAWSLRGAGAFF.

V and J are TRBV4-3 and TRBJ2-3; TRBD1 might be the D (5 bases). The CDR3 consists of 14 residues. Looked up from germline, CDR1 is LGHNA and CDR2 is YSLEER. V was pared by 1 base and J by 6 bases, with 11 bases between. The CDR3 loop is CASSQADIPDTQYF. Here the CDR3 DNA reads TGCGCCAGCAGCCAAGCGGACATTCCGGATACGCAGTATTTT.

V gene TRBV10-3 combines with J gene TRBJ2-1; the D gene is possibly TRBD1 (6 bases). Looked up from germline, CDR1 is ENHRY and CDR2 is SYGVKD. The CDR3 has 13 amino acids. Trimming pared 7 bases from V and 6 bases from J, leaving 13 bases between. The CDR3 bases are TGTGCCATCACCAGACAGGTGGGCAATGAGCAGTTCTTC. Encoded protein: CAITRQVGNEQFF.

This clone occurred a few times. This chain links TRBV2 with TRBJ2-2; 14 nucleotides agree with TRBD2. The junction had 8 bases not matched to a gene; V was cut back by 8 bases and J by 0 bases. The CDR3 sequence is 18 residues long. Germline V gives CDR1 SNHLY, CDR2 FYNNEI. The chain's CDR3 is CASGGLAGASSNTGELFF. Written as DNA, the CDR3 is TGTGCCAGCGGGGGACTAGCGGGGGCCTCCTCGAACACCGGGGAGCTGTTTTTT. The full variable domain, its missing parts supplied by reference TRBV2 and TRBJ2-2, is EPEVTQTPSHQVTQMGQEVILRCVPISNHLYFYWYRQILGQKVEFLVSFYNNEISEKSEIFDDQFSVERPDGSNFTLKIRSTKLEDSAMYFCASGGLAGASSNTGELFFGEGSRLTVL.

The J gene is TRBJ2-2, the V gene TRBV2; 9 bases are shared with TRBD1. Trimming removed 6 bases from V and 6 bases from J; junction bases left unmatched: 8. The CDR3 runs to 15 residues. The germline V gene encodes CDR1 SNHLY and CDR2 FYNNEI. CDR3 loop: CASRPGTGFPGELFF. The CDR3 coding sequence is TGTGCCAGCAGGCCCGGGACAGGGTTTCCCGGGGAGCTGTTTTTT.

The CDR3 DNA reads as TGTGCCAGCAGCTTTAGCGGGGGCAACACCGGGGAGCTGTTTTTT. Amino acids: CASSFSGGNTGELFF. The chain couples TRBV13 to TRBJ2-2; 9 bases are shared with TRBD2. V was clipped by 3 bases and J by 2 bases; unmatched bases: 1. The CDR3 covers 15 residues. Germline V gives CDR1 PRHDT, CDR2 FYEKMQ (reference sequence). Complete variable domain (other parts from reference TRBV13 and TRBJ2-2): AAGVIQSPRHLIKEKRETATLKCYPIPRHDTVYWYQQGPGQDPQFLISFYEKMQSDKGSIPDRFSAQQFSDYHSELNMSSLELGDSALYFCASSFSGGNTGELFFGEGSRLTVL.

The gene calls are TRBV14 and TRBJ2-7, with D possibly being TRBD1 (5 bases). Germline assignment: CDR1 SGHDN and CDR2 FVKESK. This CDR3 region has 12 residues. Trimming shortened V by 2 bases and J by 3 bases, and 5 bases separated the two germline ends. This CDR3 is CASSQQGYEQYF. In nucleotides, the CDR3 is TGTGCCAGCAGCCAACAGGGCTACGAGCAGTACTTC.

This clone turned up a few times. The V gene is TRBV5-8, the J gene TRBJ1-6, with 12 nucleotides matching TRBD1. There are 14 residues in the CDR3. Germline V gene sequence: CDR1 SGHTS, CDR2 YDEGEE. After removal of 4 bases from V and 10 bases from J, the junction contained 3 bases not matched to a gene. CDR3 DNA: TGTGCCAGCAGCCGGGACAGGGGGCGATCACCCCTCCACTTT. This encodes CASSRDRGRSPLHF.

V usage is TRBV12-5 and J usage is TRBJ2-1, with 7 bases aligning to TRBD2. In germline, CDR1 is LGHNT, CDR2 FRNRAP. The CDR3 contains 15 residues. With 5 bases clipped from V and 3 bases from J, the junction kept 7 bases outside the gene matches. The CDR3 bases are TGTGCTAGTGGTACCCTACTAGCGAGCTACAATGAGCAGTTCTTC. This translates into CASGTLLASYNEQFF.

This chain uses TRBV7-6 with TRBJ2-2, with 12 bases matching TRBD2. Germline CDR1 reads SGHVS; CDR2 reads FNYEAQ. The CDR3 contains 20 residues. V was pared by 4 bases and J by 0 bases, with 12 bases of the junction left unmatched. CDR3 nucleotide sequence: TGTGCCAGCAGCTCAACCTATTCACTAGCGGGGGGCTCGAACACCGGGGAGCTGTTTTTT. Translation: CASSSTYSLAGGSNTGELFF. Combining the CDR3 with reference TRBV7-6 and TRBJ2-2 gives the whole variable domain GAGVSQSPRYKVTKRGQDVALRCDPISGHVSLYWYRQALGQGPEFLTYFNYEAQQDKSGLPNDRFSAERPEGSISTLTIQRTEQRDSAMYRCASSSTYSLAGGSNTGELFFGEGSRLTVL.

The rearrangement uses TRBV11-1 and TRBJ2-5, with 9 bases matching TRBD1. Germline CDR1 is SGHAT and CDR2 is FQDESV (reference sequence). CDR3 length equals 16 residues. With V trimmed by 4 bases and J by 5 bases, 11 bases remained unmatched. DNA for the CDR3: TGTGCCAGCAGCTCCATCGGGACAGGGCGGAGGGAGACCCAGTACTTC. Translated, it gives CASSSIGTGRRETQYF. Filled out from reference TRBV11-1 and TRBJ2-5, the complete variable domain reads EAEVAQSPRYKITEKSQAVAFWCDPISGHATLYWYRQILGQGPELLVQFQDESVVDDSQLPKDRFSAERLKGVDSTLKIQPAELGDSAMYLCASSSIGTGRRETQYFGPGTRLLVL.

The V call is TRBV30, the J call TRBJ1-3; 12 bases fit TRBD1. Germline trimming cut 3 bases from V and 8 bases from J; bases unmatched to any gene: 5. Germline values: CDR1 GTSNPN, CDR2 SVGIG (reference sequence). This CDR3 is 14 amino acids long. The CDR3 DNA follows: TGTGCCTGGAGCCGGGGACAGGGGGCGCACACCATATATTTT. Translated, it gives CAWSRGQGAHTIYF. The whole variable domain, remainder taken from reference TRBV30 and TRBJ1-3, is SQTIHQWPATLVQPVGSPLSLECTVEGTSNPNLYWYRQAAGRGLQLLFYSVGIGQISSEVPQNLSASRPQDRQFILSSKKLLLSDSGFYLCAWSRGQGAHTIYFGEGSWLTVV.

This chain uses TRBV7-6 with TRBJ2-7, with 7 bases fitting TRBD2. The V gene's germline CDR1 is SGHVS and CDR2 FNYEAQ. V gave up 5 bases and J gave up 7 bases; unmatched junction bases: 14. The CDR3 extends over 15 amino acids. This CDR3 is CASSLGAGVVGEQYF. DNA of the CDR3: TGTGCCAGCAGCCTAGGGGCGGGGGTTGTTGGGGAGCAGTACTTC. Full variable domain (outside the CDR3, taken from reference TRBV7-6 and TRBJ2-7): GAGVSQSPRYKVTKRGQDVALRCDPISGHVSLYWYRQALGQGPEFLTYFNYEAQQDKSGLPNDRFSAERPEGSISTLTIQRTEQRDSAMYRCASSLGAGVVGEQYFGPGTRLTVT.

J is TRBJ1-1 and V is TRBV28; D is ambiguous. V lost 3 bases, J lost 10 bases, and 15 bases lay in between. This CDR3 is built from 13 residues. Germline V CDR1 and CDR2: MDHEN, SYDVKM. CDR3 nucleotides: TGTGCCAGCAGTTTTTCGCCCTTTCAGGTAGCTTTCTTT. Residues: CASSFSPFQVAFF. The full variable domain, rest sourced from reference TRBV28 and TRBJ1-1, is DVKVTQSSRYLVKRTGEKVFLECVQDMDHENMFWYRQDPGLGLRLIYFSYDVKMKEKGDIPEGYSVSREKKERFSLILESASTNQTSMYLCASSFSPFQVAFFGQGTRLTVV.

The CDR3 coding sequence is TGTGCCAGTAGCAGGGGATCCGGGGCCAACGTCCTGACTTTC. Translated, it gives CASSRGSGANVLTF. This chain links TRBV19 with TRBJ2-6; weak D call: TRBD1 (6 bases). Germline V gives CDR1 LNHDA, CDR2 SQIVND (reference sequence). This CDR3 is 14 amino acids long. With 6 bases removed from V and 4 bases from J, the gap between germline ends came to 10 bases.

This clone occurred once. The chain combines TRBV7-9 with TRBJ1-2; D gene unclear. V was pared by 3 bases and J by 8 bases, with 10 bases between. The germline V gene has CDR1 SEHNR and CDR2 FQNEAQ (reference sequence). CDR3 length: 12 residues. In nucleotides, the CDR3 is TGTGCCAGCAGCTTGGGCCCGGGGGGCTACACCTTC. It yields the protein CASSLGPGGYTF.

The rearrangement uses TRBV2 and TRBJ2-3; D gene unclear. The CDR3 totals 15 residues. V was trimmed by 5 bases and J by 0 bases, leaving 12 bases between them. Per the germline V gene, CDR1 is SNHLY and CDR2 is FYNNEI. The CDR3 protein is CASSRRRTSTDTQYF. CDR3 DNA sequence: TGTGCCAGCAGTAGACGGAGAACTAGCACAGATACGCAGTATTTT.

This clone was picked up one time. The chain employs TRBV9 and TRBJ2-5, with TRBD2 matching over 7 bases. There are 15 residues in the CDR3. Germline V gene sequence: CDR1 SGDLS, CDR2 YYNGEE. With 0 bases clipped from V and 5 bases from J, the junction kept 7 bases outside the gene matches. The CDR3 DNA reads as TGTGCCAGCAGCGTAGAAGGTAGCGGGTTCGAGACCCAGTACTTC. It codes for CASSVEGSGFETQYF.

The CDR3 sequence is CASSLGGGGSKNIQYF. The CDR3 coding sequence is TGTGCCAGCAGCTTGGGCGGGGGGGGGTCCAAAAACATTCAGTACTTC. This chain joins TRBV5-6 and TRBJ2-4; TRBD2 aligns across 9 bases. The CDR3 length is 16 residues. The V and J ends lost 0 bases and 2 bases, in that order; junction bases with no gene match: 3. The V gene's germline CDR1 is SGHDT and CDR2 YYEEEE.

This chain uses TRBV2 with TRBJ1-4; the match to TRBD1 covers 7 bases. CDR1 is SNHLY, CDR2 FYNNEI, per germline. This CDR3 has 14 residues. V shed 8 bases, J shed 9 bases, and the junction held 12 bases outside the gene matches. The CDR3 here is CASSQTGWTQKLFF. The CDR3, as DNA: TGTGCCAGCTCCCAGACAGGGTGGACGCAAAAACTGTTTTTT. Full variable domain (remainder filled in from reference TRBV2 and TRBJ1-4): EPEVTQTPSHQVTQMGQEVILRCVPISNHLYFYWYRQILGQKVEFLVSFYNNEISEKSEIFDDQFSVERPDGSNFTLKIRSTKLEDSAMYFCASSQTGWTQKLFFGSGTQLSVL.

This chain connects TRBV7-2 to TRBJ2-1; tentative D call: TRBD2 (6 bases). The V and J ends lost 4 bases and 5 bases respectively, with 12 bases between them. The germline CDR1 and CDR2 sequences are SGHTA and FQGNSA. The CDR3 sequence is 14 residues long. The CDR3 here is CASSSPWGDNEQFF. CDR3 nucleotides: TGTGCCAGCAGCTCCCCCTGGGGGGACAATGAGCAGTTCTTC.

The genes are TRBV2 and TRBJ2-7, with 8 nucleotides matching TRBD1. Germline CDR1 and CDR2: SNHLY and FYNNEI. The V and J ends lost 7 bases and 2 bases, in that order; junction bases with no gene match: 7. There are 14 residues in the CDR3. The CDR3 loop is CASTSWTGTYEQYF. The CDR3 DNA reads as TGTGCCAGCACTTCTTGGACAGGGACCTACGAGCAGTACTTC.

The rearrangement links TRBV5-1 to TRBJ2-1, with 9 bases lining up with TRBD2. Unmatched junction bases numbered 17, after V lost 6 bases and J lost 10 bases. Germline loops: CDR1 SGHRS, CDR2 YFSETQ. CDR3 length: 16 residues. The CDR3 DNA is TGCGCCAGCAACCCTACCGGGCTAGCGGGGCGACAAGAGCAGTTCTTC. Its protein is CASNPTGLAGRQEQFF.

The CDR3 reads CASSLELSYEQYF. CDR3 bases: TGCGCCAGCAGCTTGGAACTGTCCTACGAGCAGTACTTC. V is TRBV5-1 and J is TRBJ2-7; no firm D call. CDR3 length equals 13 residues. Germline CDR1 SGHRS, CDR2 YFSETQ. V was shortened by 0 bases and J by 1 base, with 5 bases between the two germline ends.

The V gene is TRBV7-2, the J gene TRBJ2-6; 7 bases agree with TRBD1. Trimming removed 10 bases from V and 2 bases from J; junction bases left unmatched: 5. This CDR3 is 14 amino acids long. Germline CDR1 SGHTA, CDR2 FQGNSA. The CDR3 nucleotides read TGTGCCAAAGGGACAGCCCCTGGGGCCAACGTCCTGACTTTC. Translation: CAKGTAPGANVLTF.

This CDR3 reads CASSRGQGKDQPQHF. As DNA, the CDR3 is TGTGCCAGCAGCAGGGGACAGGGGAAGGATCAGCCCCAGCATTTT. J is TRBJ1-5 and V is TRBV7-9; 10 nucleotides match TRBD1. CDR1 and CDR2 (germline): SEHNR, FQNEAQ (reference sequence). The length of the CDR3 is 15 residues. The V and J ends lost 5 bases and 5 bases, in that order; junction bases with no gene match: 6.

V usage is TRBV6-6 and J usage is TRBJ1-2, with unresolved D. Trimming cost V 7 bases and J 7 bases, with 10 bases left between them. The CDR3 runs to 11 residues. Germline-derived CDR1 and CDR2 are MNHNY and SVGAGI (reference sequence). CDR3 in amino acids: CASTRYIGYTF. CDR3 in DNA: TGTGCCAGCACCAGATACATTGGCTACACCTTC.

This clone occurred once. The V and J genes are TRBV12-5 and TRBJ2-3, with D perhaps matching TRBD2 (6 bases). The V gene lost 0 bases and the J gene lost 2 bases, with 15 bases spanning the gap. The V gene's germline CDR1 is LGHNT and CDR2 FRNRAP. The CDR3 loop spans 17 amino acids. CDR3 protein: CASGLVLAKAPTDTQYF. CDR3 nucleotides: TGTGCTAGTGGTTTGGTCCTAGCGAAAGCCCCCACAGATACGCAGTATTTT.

The chain has TRBV7-2 and TRBJ2-1, with 8 bases fitting TRBD2. Germline V gene lookup returns CDR1 SGHTA and CDR2 FQGNSA. Trimming took 3 bases from V and 4 from J; bases not matched to a gene: 5. The CDR3 contains 15 residues. The CDR3 DNA reads as TGTGCCAGCAGCTTGTTAGCGGGGACTTACAATGAGCAGTTCTTC. Encoded protein: CASSLLAGTYNEQFF.

The count of this clone is one. The V gene is TRBV9, the J gene TRBJ1-2; TRBD1 agrees at 7 bases. Germline V CDR1 and CDR2: SGDLS, YYNGEE. The CDR3 extends over 14 amino acids. Trimming removed 6 bases from V and 0 bases from J; junction bases left unmatched: 5. The chain's CDR3 is CASTIRGANYGYTF. CDR3 nucleotides: TGTGCCAGCACTATCAGGGGGGCTAACTATGGCTACACCTTC.

Only one count was recorded for this clone. The chain joins TRBV5-1 to TRBJ1-1, with D unclear. Trimming took off 0 bases at V and 1 base at J, with 10 bases between the two ends. The CDR3 spans 15 residues. The V gene's germline CDR1 is SGHRS and CDR2 YFSETQ. CDR3 residues: CASSLEFPGNTEAFF. The CDR3 coding sequence is TGCGCCAGCAGCTTGGAGTTTCCGGGGAACACTGAAGCTTTCTTT.